This TCR beta chain was recorded in a study of T-cell reconstitution after alpha-beta-depleted transplantation in children listed by TCRdb under 2016. Notes on the research overall: The study quantitatively tracked T-cell immune reconstitution after TCRalphabeta/CD19-depleted allogeneic hematopoietic cell transplantation in children using TCR repertoire profiling.

Broader findings and caveats from the paper: In some patients, high TCRbeta diversity at day 60 was attributed to recipient T cells and intrathymic progenitors that had survived conditioning. About two months after transplant, the apparently early recovery of alphabetaT-cell counts reportedly depended on just several hundred clones that had expanded rapidly and came from non-depleted graft cells. Over the following months the frequencies of hyperexpanded clones went down, and after one year T-cell counts and TCRbeta diversity were mostly credited to newly produced T cells.

Comments on this clonotype: Its antigen remains undetermined. Qualities for individual bases were not recorded, and no much larger clone is one base off.

The treatment or condition label, as the study defines it: allogeneic hematopoietic cell transplantation with graft depleted of TCRalphabeta T cells and CD19 B cells. TCRalphabeta/CD19-depleted allogeneic hematopoietic cell grafts were given to the transplant recipients, all of whom were children. Library generation was performed with PCR. The instrument given in TCRdb is Illumina HiSeq 2500. Molecular barcoding was employed in the preparation of TCR libraries, with unique molecular identifiers being used to normalize TCRbeta repertoire quantification. The public reads were reanalyzed by TCRdb: fastp trimming at Q25, MiXCR alignment, in-frame beta chains only. Rows merge per CDR3 protein into single entries with the most common DNA and genes. In all, the sample holds hundreds of thousands of distinct CDR3 sequences, and approximately 11% of those were seen once. Together, the top ten hold 28% of the sample.

For CDR1 and CDR2, the germline V gene (reference sequence) lists DFQATT and SNEGSKA. V trim: 5 bases; J trim: 1 base; unmatched bases: 4. Its CDR3 holds 14 amino acids, cysteine through phenylalanine. Only the CDR3 DNA is retained, 42 bases long and in frame from the first base. The material was PBMCs, obtained before TCRalphabeta/CD19-depleted stem cell transplant. Here the chain combines TRBV20-1 and TRBJ2-2, and TRBD2 matches 7 of the central bases. The receptor was isolated from a child under three years old with acute myeloid leukemia, due to receive a stem cell transplant. The CDR3 is CSAGGGRNTGELFF. The nucleotide sequence is given as TGCAGTGCTGGCGGCGGGAGGAACACCGGGGAGCTGTTTTTT.